The 27 T cell receptor beta chains below all came from one sample that was sequenced in a study of regulatory and conventional T cells in RAG deficiency. Sequencing was performed with immunoSEQ multiplex PCR; in TCRdb, only in-frame clones are kept and a portion is missing. In the table there are fewer than 35,000 clones, 70% to 90% of which are singletons. The data were also submitted as part of a second study, on regulatory T cells. Per that paper: The primer mix had 52 TRBV and 13 TRBJ primers.

Sequenced: CD8+ T cells sorted from blood. The receptors were gathered from a human donor in good health.

This clone has a single count. The chain has TRBV6-4 and TRBJ2-2; 12 positions agree with TRBD2. With 0 bases clipped from V and 1 base from J, the junction kept 3 bases outside the gene matches. In germline, CDR1 is MRHNA, CDR2 SNTAGT. The CDR3 consists of 18 residues. CDR3 nucleotide sequence: TGTGCCAGCAGTGACTCGATACTAGCGGGGGGGAACACCGGGGAGCTGTTTTTT. It specifies CASSDSILAGGNTGELFF.

The chain is built from TRBV6-1 and TRBJ2-5, with 7 bases aligning to TRBD1. The V gene end was trimmed by 5 bases and the J gene end by 2 bases; junction bases not matched to a gene: 5. The CDR3 totals 14 residues. The germline V gene has CDR1 MNHNS and CDR2 SASEGT. The CDR3 DNA sequence: TGTGCCAGCAGTCAAAAGACAGGGCAAGAGACCCAGTACTTC. It translates to CASSQKTGQETQYF.

This clone was seen only a few times. The V call is TRBV29-1, the J call TRBJ1-1; D remains ambiguous. The CDR3 covers 9 residues. Germline lookup yields CDR1 SQVTM and CDR2 ANQGSEA. V lost 4 bases and J 6 bases, leaving 3 bases between the germline ends. CDR3 in amino acids: CSVAPEAFF. The CDR3 region has the DNA TGCAGCGTTGCCCCTGAAGCTTTCTTT.

V gene TRBV7-3 combines with J gene TRBJ2-2, with a tentative D call TRBD2 (7 bases). The CDR3 totals 14 residues. Trimming stripped 8 bases from V and 3 bases from J, with 13 bases between. Germline V gene lookup returns CDR1 SGHTA and CDR2 FQGTGA. CDR3 in amino acids: CASGGDTYTGELFF. The CDR3 DNA is TGTGCCAGCGGGGGGGACACCTACACCGGGGAGCTGTTTTTT.

The chain is built from TRBV6-5 and TRBJ1-2, with D possibly matching TRBD1 (5 bases). V was shortened by 6 bases and J by 3 bases, with 11 bases between the two germline ends. Germline V lookup: CDR1 MNHEY, CDR2 SVGAGI. CDR3 length: 13 amino acids. The CDR3 sequence is CASRRGGDYGYTF. The CDR3 DNA follows: TGTGCCAGCAGGCGCGGGGGAGACTATGGCTACACCTTC.

This clone has just a few counts. The identical CDR3 is also encoded by other nucleotide sequences in the sample. The rearrangement joins TRBV5-1 to TRBJ2-3, with TRBD2 matching 10 bases. Unmatched junction bases numbered 3, after V lost 4 bases and J lost 1 base. Germline CDR1 reads SGHRS; CDR2 reads YFSETQ. The CDR3 has 15 residues. CDR3 sequence (DNA): TGCGCCAGCAGCGCGCTAGCGGGGGGCACAGATACGCAGTATTTT. Residues: CASSALAGGTDTQYF.

The chain has TRBV28 and TRBJ1-1, with D hard to call. V gave up 7 bases and J gave up 11 bases, with 14 bases separating them. CDR3 size: 11 residues. Germline V gene data show CDR1 as MDHEN and CDR2 as SYDVKM. The CDR3 region has the DNA TGTGCCAGCACCACCGACGGATCGGCTTTCTTT. The encoded protein is CASTTDGSAFF.

The chain has TRBV7-3 and TRBJ2-1, with D possibly being TRBD1 (6 bases). The V gene lost 0 bases and the J gene lost 7 bases, with 16 bases spanning the gap. The CDR3 runs 16 residues. Germline V gene sequence: CDR1 SGHTA, CDR2 FQGTGA. The CDR3: CASSLTFEQGWNEQFF. The CDR3 DNA is TGTGCCAGCAGCTTAACGTTTGAGCAGGGGTGGAATGAGCAGTTCTTC.

This chain joins TRBV2 and TRBJ2-7, with 9 bases fitting TRBD1. V was clipped by 6 bases and J by 3 bases; unmatched bases: 6. Germline lookup yields CDR1 SNHLY and CDR2 FYNNEI. The CDR3 runs 14 residues. The CDR3 reads CASRSTGGSYEQYF. CDR3 nucleotides: TGTGCCAGCAGATCTACAGGGGGCAGCTACGAGCAGTACTTC.

The gene calls are TRBV21-1 and TRBJ1-5; TRBD1 reflects the table's D call only, with no check against the DNA. TRBV21-1 is marked as a pseudogene. The CDR3 length is 15 residues. The CDR3, as DNA: TGTGCCAGCAGAAAAGACAGTTTGAGCAATCAGCCCCAGCATTTT. This sequence encodes CASRKDSLSNQPQHF.

This clone appeared once. The chain employs TRBV7-2 and TRBJ2-3, with TRBD1 identical over 8 bases. Germline loops: CDR1 SGHTA, CDR2 FQGNSA. J gave up 1 base and V 2 bases, and 8 bases lay outside the gene matches. The CDR3 runs to 17 residues. CDR3: CASSLRRQGLGTDTQYF. CDR3 coding DNA: TGTGCCAGCAGCTTACGGAGACAGGGGCTGGGCACAGATACGCAGTATTTT.

V and J are TRBV28 and TRBJ1-1; D is perhaps TRBD1 (6 bases). CDR1 and CDR2 (germline): MDHEN, SYDVKM. Trimming shortened V by 4 bases and J by 5 bases, and 17 bases separated the two germline ends. The CDR3 totals 15 residues. CDR3 in DNA: TGTGCCAGCAGTTCTCCTGGGGGGGCCTGGACTGAAGCTTTCTTT. Residues: CASSSPGGAWTEAFF.

This chain connects TRBV27 to TRBJ2-7, with 9 bases identical to TRBD2. Germline CDR1 MNHEY, CDR2 SMNVEV (reference sequence). The CDR3 runs to 16 residues. Losses at the gene ends were 3 bases for V and 1 base for J; bases not matched to a gene: 7. CDR3 nucleotides: TGTGCCAGCAGTTTCGGTAGCGGGAGCCTGTCCTACGAGCAGTACTTC. This codes for CASSFGSGSLSYEQYF.

The J gene is TRBJ1-5, the V gene TRBV5-1, with 7 nucleotides matching TRBD1. The CDR3 totals 14 residues. V lost 2 bases, J lost 7 bases, and 6 bases stayed unmatched. Germline V CDR1 and CDR2: SGHRS, YFSETQ. The CDR3 loop is CASSLEGGRQPQHF. In DNA, the CDR3 is TGCGCCAGCAGCTTAGAAGGGGGCCGGCAGCCCCAGCATTTT. The variable domain in full, with the rest retrieved from reference TRBV5-1 and TRBJ1-5, is KAGVTQTPRYLIKTRGQQVTLSCSPISGHRSVSWYQQTPGQGLQFLFEYFSETQRNKGNFPGRFSGRQFSNSRSEMNVSTLELGDSALYLCASSLEGGRQPQHFGDGTRLSIL.

The genes are TRBV28 and TRBJ2-7; D not resolved. From germline, CDR1 is MDHEN and CDR2 SYDVKM. The CDR3 is 12 amino acids. V lost 5 bases and J lost 0, with 5 bases in between. CDR3 DNA: TGTGCCAGCAGTCACCTCTCCTACGAGCAGTACTTC. It yields the protein CASSHLSYEQYF.

The V gene is TRBV7-9, the J gene TRBJ2-2, with D uncertain. The length of the CDR3 is 13 residues. Trimming stripped 4 bases from V and 14 bases from J, with 17 bases between. Germline CDR1 reads SEHNR; CDR2 reads FQNEAQ (reference sequence). CDR3 nucleotides: TGTGCCAGCAGCTACCTATTAGACCCAGGACTGTTTTTT. Translation: CASSYLLDPGLFF.

V usage is TRBV7-2 and J usage is TRBJ2-1; TRBD1 agrees at 8 bases. V gave up 5 bases and J gave up 7 bases; unmatched junction bases: 13. Germline V lookup: CDR1 SGHTA, CDR2 FQGNSA. There are 16 residues in the CDR3. CDR3 coding DNA: TGTGCCAGCAGCCCGCAGGGGGCCGTACTCAATAATGAGCAGTTCTTC. This gives the protein CASSPQGAVLNNEQFF.

J is TRBJ2-5 and V is TRBV14, with D unclear. Trimming cost V 3 bases and J 2 bases, with 16 bases left between them. The CDR3 length is 16 residues. Germline loops: CDR1 SGHDN, CDR2 FVKESK. In nucleotides, the CDR3 is TGTGCCAGCAGCCATCACCGGGCCCTAGGGCAAGAGACCCAGTACTTC. This translates into CASSHHRALGQETQYF.

Concerning this clone itself: Its ends do not fully match the called genes, so a read error is possible. This chain links TRBV25-1 with TRBJ2-7, with D uncertain. The CDR3 is 11 amino acids. Germline V gene sequence: CDR1 MGHDK, CDR2 SYGVNS. For the CDR3, the DNA is TGTGCCATCAGTGGTACCTACGAGCAGTACTTC. As protein: CAISGTYEQYF.

This chain uses TRBV9 with TRBJ2-3; perhaps TRBD2 as D (6 bases). CDR3 length equals 12 residues. Trimming pared 7 bases from V and 2 bases from J, leaving 8 bases between. Per germline, CDR1 SGDLS and CDR2 YYNGEE. Here the CDR3 DNA reads TGTGCCAGCGGGGGGAACACAGATACGCAGTATTTT. Translated, it gives CASGGNTDTQYF.

This chain connects TRBV19 to TRBJ1-1; D is uncertain. Germline V gene data show CDR1 as LNHDA and CDR2 as SQIVND (reference sequence). The CDR3 has 14 residues. V lost 6 bases and J 5 bases, leaving 16 bases between the germline ends. As DNA, the CDR3 is TGTGCCAGTAGCTCTTTGGGGAGGCCGACTGAAGCTTTCTTT. Encoded protein: CASSSLGRPTEAFF. The full variable domain, rest sourced from reference TRBV19 and TRBJ1-1, is DGGITQSPKYLFRKEGQNVTLSCEQNLNHDAMYWYRQDPGQGLRLIYYSQIVNDFQKGDIAEGYSVSREKKESFPLTVTSAQKNPTAFYLCASSSLGRPTEAFFGQGTRLTVV.

The J gene is TRBJ1-1, the V gene TRBV5-1; 7 bases match TRBD1. Per germline, CDR1 SGHRS and CDR2 YFSETQ. Losses at the gene ends were 3 bases for V and 0 bases for J; bases not matched to a gene: 17. The CDR3 is 19 residues long. The CDR3, as DNA: TGCGCCAGCAGCTCGTACCGGGACAGCCTCGTAGAGATGAACACTGAAGCTTTCTTT. Residues: CASSSYRDSLVEMNTEAFF.

The chain uses TRBV5-1 and TRBJ2-4; 9 nucleotides align to TRBD1. CDR3 length: 17 amino acids. Trimming took 2 bases from V and 3 from J; bases not matched to a gene: 9. The germline gives CDR1 SGHRS, CDR2 YFSETQ. The CDR3 spells CASSFGTGSWDKNIQYF. For the CDR3, the DNA is TGCGCCAGCAGCTTTGGGACAGGGAGTTGGGACAAAAACATTCAGTACTTC.

The rearrangement joins TRBV11-1 to TRBJ2-3; 9 bases align to TRBD1. The CDR3 length is 15 residues. CDR1 is SGHAT and CDR2 is FQDESV in the germline V gene (reference sequence). The ends lost 6 bases at V and 6 bases at J; junction bases unmatched: 10. For the CDR3, the DNA is TGTGCCAGCAGTATGGGACAGGGAACGGGGGATACGCAGTATTTT. Translated, it gives CASSMGQGTGDTQYF. The complete variable domain, with remaining parts taken from reference TRBV11-1 and TRBJ2-3, reads EAEVAQSPRYKITEKSQAVAFWCDPISGHATLYWYRQILGQGPELLVQFQDESVVDDSQLPKDRFSAERLKGVDSTLKIQPAELGDSAMYLCASSMGQGTGDTQYFGPGTRLTVL.

J is TRBJ1-6 and V is TRBV7-9; 7 nucleotides line up with TRBD1. The CDR3 covers 15 residues. The germline V gene encodes CDR1 SEHNR and CDR2 FQNEAQ (reference sequence). Trimming cost V 2 bases and J 8 bases; bases outside gene matches: 6. CDR3 nucleotides: TGTGCCAGCAGCTTAACCCAGGGGGTTGATTCACCCCTCCACTTT. It is translated as CASSLTQGVDSPLHF.

This chain links TRBV4-2 with TRBJ2-1; D is perhaps TRBD2 (5 bases). The V end was cut by 1 base, the J end by 7 bases, with 11 bases between. The CDR3 covers 14 residues. CDR1 is LGHNA and CDR2 is YNFKEQ in the germline V gene. The CDR3 DNA follows: TGTGCCAGCAGCCAAGGTCCTAGCTTGAATGAGCAGTTCTTC. It codes for CASSQGPSLNEQFF.

This chain uses TRBV30 with TRBJ1-5; unclear D gene. Deletions cut 1 base from V and 4 bases from J, with 11 bases between. Per the germline V gene, CDR1 is GTSNPN and CDR2 is SVGIG (reference sequence). This CDR3 has 14 residues. DNA of the CDR3: TGTGCCTGGAGTGGTTTGGGCGGTAATCAGCCCCAGCATTTT. The encoded protein is CAWSGLGGNQPQHF.